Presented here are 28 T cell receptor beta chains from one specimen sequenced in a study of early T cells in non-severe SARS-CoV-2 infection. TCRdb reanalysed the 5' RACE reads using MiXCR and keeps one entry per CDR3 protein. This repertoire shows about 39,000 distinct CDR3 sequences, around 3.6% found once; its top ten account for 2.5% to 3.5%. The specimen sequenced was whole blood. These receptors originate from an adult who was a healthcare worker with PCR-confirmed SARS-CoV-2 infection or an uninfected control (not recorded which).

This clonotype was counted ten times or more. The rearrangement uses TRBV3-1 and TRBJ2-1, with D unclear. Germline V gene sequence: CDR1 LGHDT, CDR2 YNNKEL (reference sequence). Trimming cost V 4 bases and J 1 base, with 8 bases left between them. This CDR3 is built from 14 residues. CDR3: CASSPGRSYNEQFF. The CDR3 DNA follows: TGTGCCAGCAGCCCCGGACGGTCCTACAATGAGCAGTTCTTC.

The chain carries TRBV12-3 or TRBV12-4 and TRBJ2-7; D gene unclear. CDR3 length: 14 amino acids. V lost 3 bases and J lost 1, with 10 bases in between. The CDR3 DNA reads TGTGCCAGCAGTTTGGCAGCCGCTTCCTACGAGCAGTACTTC. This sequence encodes CASSLAAASYEQYF.

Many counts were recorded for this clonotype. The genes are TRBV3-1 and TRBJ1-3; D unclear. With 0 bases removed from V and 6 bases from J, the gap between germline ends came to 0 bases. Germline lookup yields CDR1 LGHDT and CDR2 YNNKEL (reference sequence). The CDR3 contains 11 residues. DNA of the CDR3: TGTGCCAGCAGCCAAGAAAACACCATATATTTT. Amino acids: CASSQENTIYF. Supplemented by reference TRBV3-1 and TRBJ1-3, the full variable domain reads DTAVSQTPKYLVTQMGNDKSIKCEQNLGHDTMYWYKQDSKKFLKIMFSYNNKELIINETVPNRFSPKSPDKAHLNLHINSLELGDSAVYFCASSQENTIYFGEGSWLTVV.

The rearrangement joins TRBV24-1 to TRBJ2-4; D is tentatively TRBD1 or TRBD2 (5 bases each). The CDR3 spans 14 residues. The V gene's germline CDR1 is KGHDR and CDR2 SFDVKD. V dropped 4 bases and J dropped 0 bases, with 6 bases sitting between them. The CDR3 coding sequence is TGTGCCACCAGTGACGGGACAGCCAAAAACATTCAGTACTTC. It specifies CATSDGTAKNIQYF.

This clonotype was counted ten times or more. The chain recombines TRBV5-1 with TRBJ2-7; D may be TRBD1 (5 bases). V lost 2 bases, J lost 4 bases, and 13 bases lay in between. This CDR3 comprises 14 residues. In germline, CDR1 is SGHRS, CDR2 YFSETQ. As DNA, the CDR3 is TGCGCCAGCAGCTTTCAGGGATTCGCGTACGAGCAGTACTTC. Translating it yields CASSFQGFAYEQYF.

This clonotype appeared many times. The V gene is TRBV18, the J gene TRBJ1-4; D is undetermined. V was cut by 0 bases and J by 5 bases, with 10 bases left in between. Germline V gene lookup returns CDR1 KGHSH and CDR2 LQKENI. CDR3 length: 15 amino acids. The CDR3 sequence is CASSPPGSENEKLFF. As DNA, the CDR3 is TGTGCCAGCTCACCACCGGGCAGCGAAAATGAAAAACTGTTTTTT.

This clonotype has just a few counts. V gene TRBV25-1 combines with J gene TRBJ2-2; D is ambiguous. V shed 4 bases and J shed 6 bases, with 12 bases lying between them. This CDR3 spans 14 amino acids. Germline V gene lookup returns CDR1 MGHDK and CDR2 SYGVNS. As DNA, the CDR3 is TGTGCCAGCAGTGCTGACCGGTCGCCCGGGGAGCTGTTTTTT. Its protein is CASSADRSPGELFF.

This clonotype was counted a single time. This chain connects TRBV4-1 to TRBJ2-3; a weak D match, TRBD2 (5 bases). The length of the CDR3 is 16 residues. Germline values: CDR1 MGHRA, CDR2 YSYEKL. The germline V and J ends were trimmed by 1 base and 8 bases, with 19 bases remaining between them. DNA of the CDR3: TGCGCCAGCAGCCAAGGACTTGCGGGTCGAGTGGTTACGCAGTATTTT. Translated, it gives CASSQGLAGRVVTQYF.

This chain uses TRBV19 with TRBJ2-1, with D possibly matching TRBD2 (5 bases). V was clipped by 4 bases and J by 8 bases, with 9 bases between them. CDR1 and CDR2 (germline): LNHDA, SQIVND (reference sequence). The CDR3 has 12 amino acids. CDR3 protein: CASSRTGDEQFF. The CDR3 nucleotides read TGTGCCAGTAGTAGGACCGGGGATGAGCAGTTCTTC.

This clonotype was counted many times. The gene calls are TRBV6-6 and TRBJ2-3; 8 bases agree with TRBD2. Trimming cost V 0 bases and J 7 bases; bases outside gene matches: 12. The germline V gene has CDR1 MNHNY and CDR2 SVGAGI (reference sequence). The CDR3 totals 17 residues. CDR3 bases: TGTGCCAGCAGTTACTCGTTCCCGGGAGGGCCCGGTAATACGCAGTATTTT. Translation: CASSYSFPGGPGNTQYF.

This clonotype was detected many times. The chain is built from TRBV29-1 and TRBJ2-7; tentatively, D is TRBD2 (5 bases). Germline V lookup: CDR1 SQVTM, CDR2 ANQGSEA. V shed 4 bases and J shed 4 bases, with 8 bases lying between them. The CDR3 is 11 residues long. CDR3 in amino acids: CSVAEGYEQYF. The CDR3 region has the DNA TGCAGCGTTGCCGAGGGATACGAGCAGTACTTC.

The CDR3 region has the DNA TGCAGTGCTAGAGATATCGACAGCTCCTATAATTCACCCCTCCACTTT. Protein sequence: CSARDIDSSYNSPLHF. This rearrangement joins TRBV20-1 to TRBJ1-6; D is possibly TRBD1 (5 bases). The germline CDR1 and CDR2 sequences are DFQATT and SNEGSKA (reference sequence). The CDR3 is made up of 16 amino acids. Trimming took off 0 bases at V and 0 bases at J, with 9 bases between the two ends.

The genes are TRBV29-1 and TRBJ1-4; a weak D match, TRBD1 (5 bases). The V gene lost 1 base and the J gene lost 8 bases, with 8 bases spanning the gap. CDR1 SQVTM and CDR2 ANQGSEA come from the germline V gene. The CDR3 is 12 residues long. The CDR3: CSVEVRGEKLFF. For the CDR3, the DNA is TGCAGCGTTGAAGTAAGGGGCGAAAAACTGTTTTTT.

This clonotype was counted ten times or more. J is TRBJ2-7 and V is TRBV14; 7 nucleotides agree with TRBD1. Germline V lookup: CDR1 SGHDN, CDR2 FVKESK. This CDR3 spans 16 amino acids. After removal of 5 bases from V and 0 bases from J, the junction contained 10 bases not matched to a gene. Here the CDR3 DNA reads TGTGCCAGCAGCGGATTAGGGGGCCTTACCTCCTACGAGCAGTACTTC. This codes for CASSGLGGLTSYEQYF.

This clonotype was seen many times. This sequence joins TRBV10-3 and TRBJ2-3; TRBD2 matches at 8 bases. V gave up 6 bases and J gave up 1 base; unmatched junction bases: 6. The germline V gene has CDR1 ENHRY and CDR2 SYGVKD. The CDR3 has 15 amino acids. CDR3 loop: CAISDSGTRTDTQYF. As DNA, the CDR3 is TGTGCCATCAGCGATAGCGGGACCCGCACAGATACGCAGTATTTT.

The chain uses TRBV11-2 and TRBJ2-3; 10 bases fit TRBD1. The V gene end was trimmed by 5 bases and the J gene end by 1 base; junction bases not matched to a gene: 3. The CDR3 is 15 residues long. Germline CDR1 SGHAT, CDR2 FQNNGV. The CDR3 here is CASSTDRGRTDTQYF. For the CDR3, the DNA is TGTGCCAGCAGCACTGACAGGGGGCGCACAGATACGCAGTATTTT.

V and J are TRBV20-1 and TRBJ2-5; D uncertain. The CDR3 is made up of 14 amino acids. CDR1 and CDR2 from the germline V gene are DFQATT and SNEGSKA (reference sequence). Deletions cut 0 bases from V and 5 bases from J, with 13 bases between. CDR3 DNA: TGCAGTGCTAGAGATCCAAGGGCCGGGGAGACCCAGTACTTC. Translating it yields CSARDPRAGETQYF.

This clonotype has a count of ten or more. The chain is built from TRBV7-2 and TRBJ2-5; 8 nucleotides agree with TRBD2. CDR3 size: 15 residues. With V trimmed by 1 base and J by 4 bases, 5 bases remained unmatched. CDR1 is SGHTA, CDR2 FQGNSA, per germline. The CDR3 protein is CASSLGAGGRETQYF. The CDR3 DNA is TGTGCCAGCAGCTTAGGGGCGGGGGGCCGAGAGACCCAGTACTTC.

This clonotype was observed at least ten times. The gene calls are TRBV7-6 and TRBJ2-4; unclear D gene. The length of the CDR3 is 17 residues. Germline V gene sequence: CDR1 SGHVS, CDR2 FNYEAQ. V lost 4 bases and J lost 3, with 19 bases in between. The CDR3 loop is CASSSSPPTGGKNIQYF. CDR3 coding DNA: TGTGCCAGCAGCTCCTCCCCGCCCACTGGCGGCAAAAACATTCAGTACTTC.

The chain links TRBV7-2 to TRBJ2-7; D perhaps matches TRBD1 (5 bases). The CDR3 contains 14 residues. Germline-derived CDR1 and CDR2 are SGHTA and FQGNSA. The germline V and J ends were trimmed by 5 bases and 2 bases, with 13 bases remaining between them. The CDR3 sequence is CASSPRRQPYEQYF. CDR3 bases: TGTGCCAGCAGCCCTAGGAGACAGCCCTACGAGCAGTACTTC.

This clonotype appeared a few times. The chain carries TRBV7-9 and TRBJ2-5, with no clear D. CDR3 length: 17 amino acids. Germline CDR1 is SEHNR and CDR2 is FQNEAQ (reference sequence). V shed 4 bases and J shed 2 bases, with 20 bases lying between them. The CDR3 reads CASSYTLGKVGQETQYF. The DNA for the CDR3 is TGTGCCAGCAGCTATACCCTTGGGAAAGTAGGGCAAGAGACCCAGTACTTC.

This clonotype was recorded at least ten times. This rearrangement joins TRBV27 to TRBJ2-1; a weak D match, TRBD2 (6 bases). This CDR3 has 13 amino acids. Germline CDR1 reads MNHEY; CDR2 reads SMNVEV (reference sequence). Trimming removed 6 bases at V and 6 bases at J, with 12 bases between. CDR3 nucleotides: TGTGCCAGCAGCTTTCGGGAGCTCAATGAGCAGTTCTTC. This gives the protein CASSFRELNEQFF.

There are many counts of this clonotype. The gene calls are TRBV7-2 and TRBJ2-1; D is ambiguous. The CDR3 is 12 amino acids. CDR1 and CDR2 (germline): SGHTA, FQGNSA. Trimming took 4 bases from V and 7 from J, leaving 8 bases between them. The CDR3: CASSSMGNEQFF. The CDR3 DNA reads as TGTGCCAGCAGCTCCATGGGGAATGAGCAGTTCTTC.

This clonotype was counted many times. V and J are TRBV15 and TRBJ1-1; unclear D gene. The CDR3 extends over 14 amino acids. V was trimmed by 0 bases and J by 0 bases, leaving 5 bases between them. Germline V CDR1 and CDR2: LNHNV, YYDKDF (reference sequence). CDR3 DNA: TGTGCCACCAGCAGAGATCGGGTGAACACTGAAGCTTTCTTT. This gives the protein CATSRDRVNTEAFF.

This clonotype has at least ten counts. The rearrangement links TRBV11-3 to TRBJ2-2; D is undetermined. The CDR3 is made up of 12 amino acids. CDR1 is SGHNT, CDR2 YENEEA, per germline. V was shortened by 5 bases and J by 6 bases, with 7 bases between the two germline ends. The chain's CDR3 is CASSPWSGELFF. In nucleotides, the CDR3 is TGTGCCAGCAGCCCTTGGTCCGGGGAGCTGTTTTTT.

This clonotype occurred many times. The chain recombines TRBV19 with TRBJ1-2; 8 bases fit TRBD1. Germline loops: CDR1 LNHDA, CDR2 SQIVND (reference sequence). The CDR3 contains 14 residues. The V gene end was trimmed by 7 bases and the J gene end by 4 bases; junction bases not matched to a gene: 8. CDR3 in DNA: TGTGCCAGTACCCAGGGGGCGGGGGCCTATGGCTACACCTTC. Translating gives CASTQGAGAYGYTF. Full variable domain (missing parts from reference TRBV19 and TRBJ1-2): DGGITQSPKYLFRKEGQNVTLSCEQNLNHDAMYWYRQDPGQGLRLIYYSQIVNDFQKGDIAEGYSVSREKKESFPLTVTSAQKNPTAFYLCASTQGAGAYGYTFGSGTRLTVV.

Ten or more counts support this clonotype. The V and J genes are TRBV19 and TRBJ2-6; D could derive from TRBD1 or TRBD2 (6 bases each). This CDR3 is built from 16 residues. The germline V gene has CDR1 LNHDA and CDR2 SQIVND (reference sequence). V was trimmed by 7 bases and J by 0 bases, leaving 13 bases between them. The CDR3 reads CASTIRGLSGANVLTF. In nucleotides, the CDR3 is TGTGCCAGTACTATCCGGGGGCTCTCTGGGGCCAACGTCCTGACTTTC.

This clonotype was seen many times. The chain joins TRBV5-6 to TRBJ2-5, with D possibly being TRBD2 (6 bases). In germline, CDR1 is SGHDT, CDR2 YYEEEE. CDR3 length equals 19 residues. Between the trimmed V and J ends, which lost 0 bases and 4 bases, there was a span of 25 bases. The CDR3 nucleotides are TGTGCCAGCAGCTTGGGCACTCTCTCTGGGGGGTTCCCCTCAGAGACCCAGTACTTC. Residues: CASSLGTLSGGFPSETQYF.